A selection of T cell receptor beta chains follows, all from one sample in a study of cytotoxic CD8 clonotypes in ibrutinib-treated CLL. The assay was immunoSEQ multiplex PCR, and TCRdb's table has in-frame clones only and misses some. This table has 140,000 or so clones, about 80% appearing once. This specimen consisted of PBMCs, obtained after 12 months of ibrutinib treatment. The receptor source for this set is a human donor with chronic lymphocytic leukemia. Each CDR3 is given with its conserved first and last residue. A D gene is named only where the DNA matches it firmly. Expanded clones are given a class, and other clones once, few, many or no size at all.

V gene: TRBV5-5
J gene: TRBJ2-7
CDR3 length: 15
clone size: .
D gene: .
CDR3 protein: CASSFSDLEYYEQYF
CDR3 DNA: TGTGCCAGCAGCTTTTCCGACCTCGAGTACTACGAGCAGTACTTC

V gene: TRBV21-1
J gene: TRBJ2-7
CDR3 length: 13
clone size: .
D gene: .
CDR3 protein: CASSINRDHEQYF
CDR3 DNA: TGTGCCAGCAGTATTAATCGGGACCACGAGCAGTACTTC

V gene: TRBV5-4
J gene: TRBJ2-5
CDR3 length: 16
clone size: .
D gene: TRBD2
CDR3 protein: CASSLGNVGRLETQYF
CDR3 DNA: TGTGCCAGCAGCTTGGGTAATGTCGGGAGGTTAGAGACCCAGTACTTC

V gene: TRBV9
J gene: TRBJ1-1
CDR3 length: 15
clone size: .
D gene: TRBD1
CDR3 protein: CASSPRTGGSTEAFF
CDR3 DNA: TGTGCCAGCAGCCCTAGGACAGGGGGGAGCACTGAAGCTTTCTTT

V gene: TRBV19
J gene: TRBJ2-1
CDR3 length: 16
clone size: .
D gene: TRBD1
CDR3 protein: CASSILRTGTYNEQFF
CDR3 DNA: TGTGCCAGTAGTATTTTGAGGACAGGGACCTACAATGAGCAGTTCTTC

V gene: TRBV7-9
J gene: TRBJ2-5
CDR3 length: 15
clone size: .
D gene: .
CDR3 protein: CASSLLLNRGETQYF
CDR3 DNA: TGTGCCAGCAGCTTATTACTCAATAGGGGAGAGACCCAGTACTTC

V gene: TRBV7-2
J gene: TRBJ2-7
CDR3 length: 15
clone size: .
D gene: .
CDR3 protein: CASSLEAGRGYEQYF
CDR3 DNA: TGTGCCAGCAGCTTAGAGGCGGGACGGGGCTACGAGCAGTACTTC

V gene: TRBV6-1
J gene: TRBJ2-2
CDR3 length: 15
clone size: once
D gene: .
CDR3 protein: CASSYGPWNTGELFF
CDR3 DNA: TGTGCCAGCAGCTACGGGCCGTGGAACACCGGGGAGCTGTTTTTT

V gene: TRBV5-4
J gene: TRBJ1-1
CDR3 length: 15
clone size: few
D gene: TRBD1
CDR3 protein: CASSSGGRMNTEAFF
CDR3 DNA: TGTGCCAGCAGCTCAGGGGGGAGGATGAACACTGAAGCTTTCTTT

V gene: TRBV27
J gene: TRBJ2-1
CDR3 length: 16
clone size: .
D gene: .
CDR3 protein: CASSFEGPSSYNEQFF
CDR3 DNA: TGTGCCAGCAGTTTTGAGGGACCCAGCTCCTACAATGAGCAGTTCTTC

V gene: TRBV27
J gene: TRBJ1-2
CDR3 length: 13
clone size: .
D gene: .
CDR3 protein: CASSPRANYGYTF
CDR3 DNA: TGTGCCAGCTCCCCGAGGGCAAACTATGGCTACACCTTC

V gene: TRBV28
J gene: TRBJ1-2
CDR3 length: 12
clone size: few
D gene: .
CDR3 protein: CASRSVNYGYTF
CDR3 DNA: TGTGCCAGCAGATCAGTGAACTATGGCTACACCTTC

V gene: TRBV27
J gene: TRBJ2-7
CDR3 length: 15
clone size: .
D gene: .
CDR3 protein: CASSLSLGAGYEQYF
CDR3 DNA: TGTGCCAGCAGTTTGTCGTTGGGAGCAGGCTACGAGCAGTACTTC

V gene: TRBV5-4
J gene: TRBJ2-3
CDR3 length: 15
clone size: .
D gene: .
CDR3 protein: CASSLERRHANTQYF
CDR3 DNA: TGTGCCAGCAGCTTGGAGCGCCGTCATGCAAATACGCAGTATTTT

V gene: TRBV5-4
J gene: TRBJ2-7
CDR3 length: 16
clone size: .
D gene: TRBD1
CDR3 protein: CASSRGPQGVLYEQYF
CDR3 DNA: TGTGCCAGCAGCAGAGGGCCCCAGGGGGTCTTGTACGAGCAGTACTTC

V gene: TRBV28
J gene: TRBJ2-5
CDR3 length: 15
clone size: .
D gene: TRBD1
CDR3 protein: CASSPHIGQGQTQYF
CDR3 DNA: TGTGCCAGCAGTCCCCACATCGGACAGGGACAGACCCAGTACTTC

V gene: TRBV2
J gene: TRBJ2-5
CDR3 length: 15
clone size: .
D gene: TRBD1
CDR3 protein: CASRTGQTFQETQYF
CDR3 DNA: TGTGCCAGCAGAACGGGACAGACCTTCCAAGAGACCCAGTACTTC

V gene: TRBV27
J gene: TRBJ2-3
CDR3 length: 11
clone size: few
D gene: .
CDR3 protein: CASSLVGTQYF
CDR3 DNA: TGTGCCAGCAGCTTAGTTGGTACGCAGTATTTT

V gene: TRBV21-1
J gene: TRBJ2-7
CDR3 length: 10
clone size: .
D gene: .
CDR3 protein: CASNGYEQYF
CDR3 DNA: TGTGCCAGCAACGGCTACGAGCAGTACTTC

V gene: TRBV5-1
J gene: TRBJ2-6
CDR3 length: 17
clone size: .
D gene: TRBD1
CDR3 protein: CASSLAGGSSGANVLTF
CDR3 DNA: TGCGCCAGCAGCTTGGCAGGGGGATCCTCTGGGGCCAACGTCCTGACTTTC

V gene: TRBV7-2
J gene: TRBJ2-7
CDR3 length: 14
clone size: once
D gene: .
CDR3 protein: CASSLELANYEQYF
CDR3 DNA: TGTGCCAGCAGCTTAGAACTAGCAAACTACGAGCAGTACTTC

V gene: TRBV4-2
J gene: TRBJ2-1
CDR3 length: 12
clone size: few
D gene: .
CDR3 protein: CASSQVLPEQFF
CDR3 DNA: TGTGCCAGCAGCCAAGTCCTCCCTGAGCAGTTCTTC

V gene: TRBV12-5
J gene: TRBJ2-7
CDR3 length: 12
clone size: .
D gene: .
CDR3 protein: CASGLVSREQYF
CDR3 DNA: TGTGCTAGTGGTTTGGTAAGTCGCGAGCAGTACTTC

V gene: TRBV14
J gene: TRBJ2-7
CDR3 length: 17
clone size: .
D gene: .
CDR3 protein: CASSRDSRTGRSYEQYF
CDR3 DNA: TGTGCCAGCAGCCGCGACAGCCGAACGGGTCGCTCCTACGAGCAGTACTTC

V gene: TRBV7-2
J gene: TRBJ2-1
CDR3 length: 16
clone size: few
D gene: TRBD2
CDR3 protein: CASSRTSGGAYNEQFF
CDR3 DNA: TGTGCCAGCAGCCGGACTAGCGGGGGGGCTTACAATGAGCAGTTCTTC

V gene: TRBV5-5
J gene: TRBJ1-4
CDR3 length: 14
clone size: .
D gene: .
CDR3 protein: CASSLWQDNEKLFF
CDR3 DNA: TGTGCCAGCAGCTTGTGGCAGGATAATGAAAAACTGTTTTTT

V gene: TRBV6-5
J gene: TRBJ2-5
CDR3 length: 15
clone size: .
D gene: .
CDR3 protein: CASRYGSTGLETQYF
CDR3 DNA: TGTGCCAGCAGATACGGGTCGACAGGCTTAGAGACCCAGTACTTC

V gene: TRBV5-1
J gene: TRBJ2-2
CDR3 length: 15
clone size: .
D gene: TRBD1
CDR3 protein: CASSLGTGTTGELFF
CDR3 DNA: TGCGCCAGCAGCCTAGGGACAGGGACCACCGGGGAGCTGTTTTTT

V gene: TRBV15
J gene: TRBJ2-2
CDR3 length: 13
clone size: few
D gene: .
CDR3 protein: CATSRLAAGELFF
CDR3 DNA: TGTGCCACCAGCAGGTTAGCAGCCGGGGAGCTGTTTTTT

V gene: TRBV14
J gene: TRBJ2-7
CDR3 length: 12
clone size: .
D gene: .
CDR3 protein: CASSGPGVEQYF
CDR3 DNA: TGTGCCAGCAGCGGGCCCGGGGTCGAGCAGTACTTC

V gene: TRBV4-1
J gene: TRBJ2-7
CDR3 length: 16
clone size: .
D gene: .
CDR3 protein: CASSQDLAPPRYEQYF
CDR3 DNA: TGCGCCAGCAGCCAAGATTTGGCGCCCCCAAGGTACGAGCAGTACTTC

V gene: TRBV4-2
J gene: TRBJ2-1
CDR3 length: 16
clone size: .
D gene: .
CDR3 protein: CASSPVGAGTLNEQFF
CDR3 DNA: TGTGCCAGCAGCCCGGTTGGTGCGGGGACCCTCAATGAGCAGTTCTTC

V gene: TRBV5-4
J gene: TRBJ1-4
CDR3 length: 14
clone size: .
D gene: .
CDR3 protein: CASSLARDNEKLFF
CDR3 DNA: TGTGCCAGCAGCTTGGCCAGGGATAACGAAAAACTGTTTTTT

V gene: TRBV28
J gene: TRBJ2-7
CDR3 length: 13
clone size: .
D gene: .
CDR3 protein: CASSLGSSYEQYF
CDR3 DNA: TGTGCCAGCAGTTTGGGGAGCTCCTACGAGCAGTACTTC

V gene: TRBV7-6
J gene: TRBJ2-1
CDR3 length: 16
clone size: .
D gene: TRBD2
CDR3 protein: CASSLEGAGAMNEQFF
CDR3 DNA: TGTGCCAGCAGCTTAGAAGGAGCGGGAGCGATGAATGAGCAGTTCTTC

V gene: TRBV11-2
J gene: TRBJ2-7
CDR3 length: 15
clone size: .
D gene: TRBD1
CDR3 protein: CASSFGRQGPYEQYF
CDR3 DNA: TGTGCCAGCAGCTTTGGTAGACAGGGCCCCTACGAGCAGTACTTC

V gene: TRBV4-3
J gene: TRBJ2-7
CDR3 length: 15
clone size: .
D gene: .
CDR3 protein: CASSQDLGSSYEQYF
CDR3 DNA: TGCGCCAGCAGCCAAGATCTGGGTAGCTCCTACGAGCAGTACTTC

V gene: TRBV4-3
J gene: TRBJ1-2
CDR3 length: 14
clone size: once
D gene: .
CDR3 protein: CASSQDGFGDGYTF
CDR3 DNA: TGCGCCAGCAGCCAAGATGGGTTCGGGGATGGCTACACCTTC

V gene: TRBV19
J gene: TRBJ2-5
CDR3 length: 15
clone size: .
D gene: .
CDR3 protein: CASSISRVMKETQYF
CDR3 DNA: TGTGCCAGTAGTATTTCGCGGGTCATGAAAGAGACCCAGTACTTC

V gene: TRBV2
J gene: TRBJ1-1
CDR3 length: 14
clone size: .
D gene: .
CDR3 protein: CASSRRIGNTEAFF
CDR3 DNA: TGTGCCAGCAGCCGTAGAATAGGGAACACTGAAGCTTTCTTT

V gene: TRBV5-6
J gene: TRBJ2-1
CDR3 length: 15
clone size: .
D gene: TRBD2
CDR3 protein: CASSPEREGRNEQFF
CDR3 DNA: TGTGCCAGCAGCCCAGAGCGGGAGGGCCGCAATGAGCAGTTCTTC

V gene: TRBV2
J gene: TRBJ1-1
CDR3 length: 12
clone size: .
D gene: .
CDR3 protein: CASRRGNTEAFF
CDR3 DNA: TGTGCCAGCAGGAGGGGGAACACTGAAGCTTTCTTT

V gene: TRBV29-1
J gene: TRBJ1-2
CDR3 length: 12
clone size: .
D gene: .
CDR3 protein: CSVEEGRTGYTF
CDR3 DNA: TGCAGCGTTGAAGAGGGGAGGACTGGCTACACCTTC

V gene: TRBV2
J gene: TRBJ2-5
CDR3 length: 12
clone size: .
D gene: TRBD1
CDR3 protein: CASIRGIETQYF
CDR3 DNA: TGTGCCAGCATCAGGGGGATTGAGACCCAGTACTTC

V gene: TRBV5-8
J gene: TRBJ2-1
CDR3 length: 20
clone size: .
D gene: TRBD1
CDR3 protein: CASSPMHGTGATSSYNEQFF
CDR3 DNA: TGTGCCAGCAGCCCGATGCACGGGACAGGGGCCACGAGCTCCTACAATGAGCAGTTCTTC

V gene: TRBV11-3
J gene: TRBJ1-1
CDR3 length: 14
clone size: .
D gene: .
CDR3 protein: CASSLGGENTEAFF
CDR3 DNA: TGTGCCAGCAGCTTAGGTGGCGAGAACACTGAAGCTTTCTTT

V gene: TRBV2
J gene: TRBJ2-5
CDR3 length: 16
clone size: .
D gene: TRBD2
CDR3 protein: CASSDWLAGKKETQYF
CDR3 DNA: TGTGCCAGCAGTGACTGGCTAGCGGGTAAAAAAGAGACCCAGTACTTC

V gene: TRBV9
J gene: TRBJ2-2
CDR3 length: 13
clone size: .
D gene: .
CDR3 protein: CASSPQVTGELFF
CDR3 DNA: TGTGCCAGCAGCCCCCAGGTAACCGGGGAGCTGTTTTTT

V gene: TRBV18
J gene: TRBJ1-2
CDR3 length: 14
clone size: .
D gene: .
CDR3 protein: CASSEHGTLEGYTF
CDR3 DNA: TGTGCCAGCTCAGAACACGGGACTCTCGAGGGCTACACCTTC

V gene: TRBV28
J gene: TRBJ1-2
CDR3 length: 13
clone size: .
D gene: .
CDR3 protein: CASSPPGNYGYTF
CDR3 DNA: TGTGCCAGCAGTCCCCCCGGGAACTATGGCTACACCTTC

V gene: TRBV7-2
J gene: TRBJ1-5
CDR3 length: 16
clone size: few
D gene: .
CDR3 protein: CASSKEQAGAGQPQHF
CDR3 DNA: TGTGCCAGCAGCAAGGAACAGGCCGGCGCGGGTCAGCCCCAGCATTTT

V gene: TRBV7-7
J gene: TRBJ2-3
CDR3 length: 16
clone size: once
D gene: TRBD2
CDR3 protein: CASSPIAGGVTDTQYF
CDR3 DNA: TGTGCCAGCAGCCCCATAGCGGGAGGGGTCACAGATACGCAGTATTTT

V gene: TRBV28
J gene: TRBJ2-2
CDR3 length: 17
clone size: .
D gene: TRBD2
CDR3 protein: CASSLGFASGTAGELFF
CDR3 DNA: TGTGCCAGCAGTTTAGGATTCGCTAGCGGTACAGCCGGGGAGCTGTTTTTT

V gene: TRBV7-9
J gene: TRBJ1-1
CDR3 length: 11
clone size: .
D gene: .
CDR3 protein: CAIDQQTEAFF
CDR3 DNA: TGTGCCATCGACCAGCAGACTGAAGCTTTCTTT

V gene: TRBV20-1
J gene: TRBJ2-7
CDR3 length: 10
clone size: .
D gene: .
CDR3 protein: CSASGFEQYF
CDR3 DNA: TGCAGTGCTTCCGGTTTTGAGCAGTACTTC

V gene: TRBV20-1
J gene: TRBJ2-3
CDR3 length: 11
clone size: .
D gene: .
CDR3 protein: CSAAPRDTQYF
CDR3 DNA: TGCAGTGCTGCCCCGAGAGATACGCAGTATTTT

V gene: TRBV9
J gene: TRBJ1-1
CDR3 length: 14
clone size: .
D gene: .
CDR3 protein: CASSPEDVNTEAFF
CDR3 DNA: TGTGCCAGCAGCCCCGAGGACGTGAACACTGAAGCTTTCTTT

V gene: TRBV29-1
J gene: TRBJ2-3
CDR3 length: 14
clone size: .
D gene: .
CDR3 protein: CSVGREPSTDTQYF
CDR3 DNA: TGCAGCGTAGGCCGGGAACCAAGCACAGATACGCAGTATTTT

V gene: TRBV6-1
J gene: TRBJ2-3
CDR3 length: 17
clone size: .
D gene: TRBD1
CDR3 protein: CASSVNPTGGYVDTQYF
CDR3 DNA: TGTGCCAGCAGTGTAAACCCGACAGGGGGTTACGTAGATACGCAGTATTTT